The rows below give T cell receptor beta chains drawn from one sample of a study of cytomegalovirus exposure and HLA in healthy donors. Sequencing used immunoSEQ multiplex PCR; TCRdb keeps in-frame clones, though not all of them. The sample lists 160,000 or so clones; more than 75% were seen once. Material: PBMCs. The receptor set was obtained from a male donor in good health and CMV-seronegative. CDR3s include the opening cysteine and the closing phenylalanine or tryptophan. Fields, in order: V gene, clone size, J gene, D gene, CDR3 protein, CDR3 DNA. D genes are given only for firm matches. Some rows have no size entry. The others give once, few or many, or a class for an expanded clone.

V gene: TRBV5-1
clone size: NA
J gene: TRBJ2-5
D gene: TRBD2
CDR3 protein: CASSPMTSGGSGETQYF
CDR3 DNA: TGCGCCAGCAGCCCTATGACTAGCGGGGGGAGTGGAGAGACCCAGTACTTC

V gene: TRBV5-6
clone size: few
J gene: TRBJ2-7
D gene: NA
CDR3 protein: CASSLGHFYEQYF
CDR3 DNA: TGTGCCAGCAGCTTGGGACACTTCTACGAGCAGTACTTC

V gene: TRBV30
clone size: NA
J gene: TRBJ1-5
D gene: TRBD1
CDR3 protein: CAWGQGPTSNQPQHF
CDR3 DNA: TGTGCCTGGGGACAGGGGCCAACTAGCAATCAGCCCCAGCATTTT

V gene: TRBV6-1
clone size: few
J gene: TRBJ1-2
D gene: NA
CDR3 protein: CASSEGESQREGGYTF
CDR3 DNA: TGTGCCAGCAGTGAAGGGGAGTCACAGCGGGAAGGTGGCTACACCTTC

V gene: TRBV7-2
clone size: NA
J gene: TRBJ2-7
D gene: NA
CDR3 protein: CASSLDRQTRGEQYF
CDR3 DNA: TGTGCCAGCAGCTTAGACAGGCAAACCCGGGGGGAGCAGTACTTC

V gene: TRBV6-1
clone size: NA
J gene: TRBJ1-5
D gene: NA
CDR3 protein: CASSVRSDQPQHF
CDR3 DNA: TGTGCCAGCAGTGTCAGGTCGGATCAGCCCCAGCATTTT

V gene: TRBV30
clone size: few
J gene: TRBJ2-6
D gene: NA
CDR3 protein: CAWSVRPGLSGANVLTF
CDR3 DNA: TGTGCCTGGAGTGTACGGCCAGGGCTCTCTGGGGCCAACGTCCTGACTTTC

V gene: TRBV28
clone size: NA
J gene: TRBJ1-1
D gene: TRBD1
CDR3 protein: CASREQGKSEAFF
CDR3 DNA: TGTGCCAGCAGGGAACAGGGGAAATCTGAAGCTTTCTTT

V gene: TRBV5-1
clone size: few
J gene: TRBJ2-5
D gene: NA
CDR3 protein: CASSPGLSQETQYF
CDR3 DNA: TGCGCCAGCAGCCCGGGACTTAGTCAAGAGACCCAGTACTTC

V gene: TRBV18
clone size: NA
J gene: TRBJ2-7
D gene: TRBD1
CDR3 protein: CASSPQGDEQYF
CDR3 DNA: TGTGCCAGCTCTCCTCAGGGGGACGAGCAGTACTTC

V gene: TRBV5-1
clone size: NA
J gene: TRBJ2-5
D gene: NA
CDR3 protein: CASSGAEDETQYF
CDR3 DNA: TGCGCCAGCAGCGGGGCCGAAGACGAGACCCAGTACTTC

V gene: TRBV4-1
clone size: once
J gene: TRBJ1-1
D gene: NA
CDR3 protein: CASSQAGPTNTEAFF
CDR3 DNA: TGCGCCAGCAGCCAGGCGGGACCGACGAACACTGAAGCTTTCTTT

V gene: TRBV29-1
clone size: NA
J gene: TRBJ2-2
D gene: NA
CDR3 protein: CSAEDSYTGELFF
CDR3 DNA: TGCAGCGCAGAGGACAGCTACACCGGGGAGCTGTTTTTT

V gene: TRBV28
clone size: NA
J gene: TRBJ1-2
D gene: NA
CDR3 protein: CASSTGKGGYTF
CDR3 DNA: TGTGCCAGCTCCACAGGGAAGGGCGGCTACACCTTC

V gene: TRBV15
clone size: NA
J gene: TRBJ1-5
D gene: TRBD1
CDR3 protein: CATSRVLGQGDNQPQHF
CDR3 DNA: TGTGCCACCAGCAGAGTATTGGGACAGGGGGACAATCAGCCCCAGCATTTT